The sequence of this T cell receptor beta chain was determined in a study of cytomegalovirus exposure and HLA in healthy donors. Study-level findings and limits: Reports showed the classifier diagnosing cytomegalovirus status with high specificity and sensitivity. Donors were assumed by presence/absence analyses to have roughly uniform sequencing depth. A later look showed TCR association rates differing by HLA locus, highest for DRB1 and lowest for HLA-C. Productive status was seen about 87% or about 30% of the time for most TCR beta V segments in an earlier analysis.

60 Vbeta and 13 Jbeta primers were used in PCR. Profiled with immunoSEQ multiplex PCR; TCRdb holds only in-frame clones, not every one. The sample lists approximately 150,000 clones, 70% to 80% seen once, with roughly 3.6% in the top ten. V was clipped by 2 bases and J by 7 bases, with 15 bases between them. CDR3 length equals 15 residues. CDR1 is ENHRY, CDR2 SYGVKD, per germline. This clone was seen a single time. The antigen is unknown. V usage is TRBV10-3 and J usage is TRBJ1-5; D may be TRBD1 (6 bases). This TCR derives from a human donor in good health. Sequenced sample: PBMCs. CDR3 DNA sequence: TGTGCCATCAGTGAGGGCAGGGGATCGGGGCAGCCCCAGCATTTT. It specifies CAISEGRGSGQPQHF.